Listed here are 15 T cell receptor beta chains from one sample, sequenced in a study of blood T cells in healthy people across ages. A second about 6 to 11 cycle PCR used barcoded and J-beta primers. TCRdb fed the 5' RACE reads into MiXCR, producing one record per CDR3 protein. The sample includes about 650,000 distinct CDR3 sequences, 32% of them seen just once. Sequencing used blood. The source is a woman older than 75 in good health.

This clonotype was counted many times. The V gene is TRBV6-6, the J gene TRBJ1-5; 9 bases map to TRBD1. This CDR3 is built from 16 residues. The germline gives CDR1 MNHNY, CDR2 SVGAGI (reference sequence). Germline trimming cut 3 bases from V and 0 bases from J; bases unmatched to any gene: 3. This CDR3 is CASSYTGGYSNQPQHF. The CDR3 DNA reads TGTGCCAGCAGTTATACAGGGGGCTATAGCAATCAGCCCCAGCATTTT.

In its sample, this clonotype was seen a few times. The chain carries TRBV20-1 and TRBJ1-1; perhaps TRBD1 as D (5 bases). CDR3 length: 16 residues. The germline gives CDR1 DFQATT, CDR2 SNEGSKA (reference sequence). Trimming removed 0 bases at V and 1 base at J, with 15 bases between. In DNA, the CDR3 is TGCAGTGCTAGAGATTGGCGGAGAGGGACGAACACTGAAGCTTTCTTT. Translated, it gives CSARDWRRGTNTEAFF.

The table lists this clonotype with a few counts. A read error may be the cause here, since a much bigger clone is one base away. The CDR3 reads CASISVGGQGAYEQYF. The CDR3 DNA follows: TGTGCCAGCATCTCAGTTGGCGGACAGGGAGCCTACGAGCAGTACTTC. The chain is built from TRBV27 and TRBJ2-7; 8 nucleotides line up with TRBD1. Germline CDR1 reads MNHEY; CDR2 reads SMNVEV (reference sequence). The CDR3 is 16 amino acids. With 7 bases clipped from V and 2 bases from J, the junction kept 13 bases outside the gene matches.

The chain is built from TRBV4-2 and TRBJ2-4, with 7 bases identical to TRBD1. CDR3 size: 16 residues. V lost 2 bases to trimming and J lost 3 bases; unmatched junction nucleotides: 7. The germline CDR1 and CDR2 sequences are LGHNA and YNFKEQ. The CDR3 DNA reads TGTGCCAGCAGCCAATTAGGACAGGAGGTCAAAAACATTCAGTACTTC. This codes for CASSQLGQEVKNIQYF.

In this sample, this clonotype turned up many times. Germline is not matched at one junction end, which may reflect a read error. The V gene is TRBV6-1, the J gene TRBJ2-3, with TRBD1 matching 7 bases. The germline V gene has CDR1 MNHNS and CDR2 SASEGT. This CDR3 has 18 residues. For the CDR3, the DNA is TGTGCCGGCAGTCCCTGGGACAGTCCGACCCTATCTCCAGATACGCAGTATTTT. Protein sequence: CAGSPWDSPTLSPDTQYF.

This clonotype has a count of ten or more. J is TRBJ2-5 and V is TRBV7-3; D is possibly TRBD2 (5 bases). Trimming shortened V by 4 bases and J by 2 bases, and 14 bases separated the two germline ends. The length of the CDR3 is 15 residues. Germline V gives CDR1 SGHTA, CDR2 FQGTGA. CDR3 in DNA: TGTGCCAGCAGCTCCTCCTCGGGGTGGCAAGAGACCCAGTACTTC. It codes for CASSSSSGWQETQYF.

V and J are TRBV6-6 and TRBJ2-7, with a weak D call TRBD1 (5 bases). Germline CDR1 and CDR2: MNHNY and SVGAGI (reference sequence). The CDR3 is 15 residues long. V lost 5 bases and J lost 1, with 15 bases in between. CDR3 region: CASSPVGQPSYEQYF. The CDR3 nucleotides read TGTGCCAGCAGTCCTGTGGGGCAGCCGTCCTACGAGCAGTACTTC.

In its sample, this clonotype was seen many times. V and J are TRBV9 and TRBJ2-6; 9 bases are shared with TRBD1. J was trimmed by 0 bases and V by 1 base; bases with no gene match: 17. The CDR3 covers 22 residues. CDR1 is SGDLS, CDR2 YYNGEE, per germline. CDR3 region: CASSVKIGGQGTQISGANVLTF. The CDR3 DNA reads TGTGCCAGCAGCGTAAAGATAGGGGGACAGGGAACGCAAATCTCTGGGGCCAACGTCCTGACTTTC.

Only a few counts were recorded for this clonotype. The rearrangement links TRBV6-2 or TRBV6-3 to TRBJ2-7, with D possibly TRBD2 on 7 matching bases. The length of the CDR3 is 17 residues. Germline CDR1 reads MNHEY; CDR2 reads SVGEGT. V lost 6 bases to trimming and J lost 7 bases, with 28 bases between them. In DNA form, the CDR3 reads TGTGCCAGCAGATCCGGCGGGGCGGGGGCGTCTCGGTTGGAGCAGTACTTC. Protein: CASRSGGAGASRLEQYF.

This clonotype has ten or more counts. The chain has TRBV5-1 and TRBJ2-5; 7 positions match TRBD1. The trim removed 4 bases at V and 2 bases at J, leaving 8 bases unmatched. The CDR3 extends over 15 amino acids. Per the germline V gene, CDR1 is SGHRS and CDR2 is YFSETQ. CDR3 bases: TGCGCCAGCAGCCTTCTAGGACAGGAACAAGAGACCCAGTACTTC. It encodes CASSLLGQEQETQYF.

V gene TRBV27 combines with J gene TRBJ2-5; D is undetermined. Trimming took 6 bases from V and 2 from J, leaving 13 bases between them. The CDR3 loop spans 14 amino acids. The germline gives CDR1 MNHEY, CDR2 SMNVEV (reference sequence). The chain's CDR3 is CASSSRHWQETQYF. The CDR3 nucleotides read TGTGCCAGCAGCTCCCGACATTGGCAAGAGACCCAGTACTTC.

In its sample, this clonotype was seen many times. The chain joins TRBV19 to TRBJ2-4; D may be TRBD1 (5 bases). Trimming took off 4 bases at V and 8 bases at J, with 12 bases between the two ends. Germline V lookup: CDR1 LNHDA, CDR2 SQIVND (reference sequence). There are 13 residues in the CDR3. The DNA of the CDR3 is TGTGCCAGTAGTAGCGACAGCGAGGACATTCAGTACTTC. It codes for CASSSDSEDIQYF.

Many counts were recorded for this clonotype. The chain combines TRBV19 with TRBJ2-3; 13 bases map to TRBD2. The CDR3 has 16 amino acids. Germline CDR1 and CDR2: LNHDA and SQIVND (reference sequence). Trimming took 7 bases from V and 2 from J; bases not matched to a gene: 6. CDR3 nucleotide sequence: TGTGCCAGTACCGGACTAGCGGGGGAGTACACAGATACGCAGTATTTT. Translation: CASTGLAGEYTDTQYF.

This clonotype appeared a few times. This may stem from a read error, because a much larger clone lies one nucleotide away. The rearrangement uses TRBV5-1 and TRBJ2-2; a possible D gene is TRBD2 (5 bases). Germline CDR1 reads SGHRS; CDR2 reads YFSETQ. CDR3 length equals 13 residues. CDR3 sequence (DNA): TGCGCCAGCAGCTTGTGGAACACCGGGGAGCGGTTTTTT. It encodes CASSLWNTGERFF.

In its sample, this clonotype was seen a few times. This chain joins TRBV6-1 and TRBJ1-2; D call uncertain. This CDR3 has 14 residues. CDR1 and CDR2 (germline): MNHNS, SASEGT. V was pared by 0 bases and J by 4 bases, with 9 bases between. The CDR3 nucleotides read TGTGCCAGCAGTGAAGCGGAGAGGAGCTATGGCTACACCTTC. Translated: CASSEAERSYGYTF.